The 8 T cell receptor beta chains reported below all come from one sample, sequenced in a study of T cells in Graves' hyperthyroidism and ophthalmopathy. RNA transcripts yielded amplified TCR beta CDR3 regions. First-round RT-PCR targeting the TCR CDR3 was performed with the HTBI primer set. TCRdb reprocessed the multiplex PCR reads with MiXCR, giving one entry per CDR3 protein. The sample contains approximately 330,000 distinct CDR3 sequences, around 20% of which appear only once. The source material was blood. The receptors come from a woman between 50 and 59 years old with Graves' hyperthyroidism.

This clonotype was detected ten times or more. V gene TRBV4-1 combines with J gene TRBJ2-3; D might be TRBD2 (6 bases). This CDR3 has 13 amino acids. Germline CDR1 reads MGHRA; CDR2 reads YSYEKL. Trimming cost V 4 bases and J 4 bases, with 9 bases left between them. The DNA for the CDR3 is TGCGCCAGCAGCCCCGGCGGGGCAGATACGCAGTATTTT. Translated: CASSPGGADTQYF.

V and J are TRBV28 and TRBJ2-7; D gene unclear. Germline V CDR1 and CDR2: MDHEN, SYDVKM. V was shortened by 5 bases and J by 1 base, with 15 bases between the two germline ends. This CDR3 comprises 15 residues. DNA for the CDR3: TGTGCCAGCAGTGGACCCGGGCCCCTGTCCTACGAGCAGTACTTC. Translation gives CASSGPGPLSYEQYF.

In its sample, this clonotype was seen a few times. The gene calls are TRBV12-3 or TRBV12-4 and TRBJ2-3, with 12 bases identical to TRBD2. The CDR3 covers 15 residues. The V segment lost 10 bases and the J segment 3 bases; nucleotides outside the gene matches: 8. The CDR3 loop is CATESGTSGTDTQYF. The CDR3 nucleotides are TGTGCCACCGAGTCCGGGACTAGCGGGACAGATACGCAGTATTTT.

This chain connects TRBV2 to TRBJ1-1; TRBD1 matches at 11 bases. The germline V gene encodes CDR1 SNHLY and CDR2 FYNNEI. Unmatched junction bases numbered 7, after V lost 5 bases and J lost 8 bases. The CDR3 totals 14 residues. CDR3 protein: CASSRTGGSPEAFF. In DNA form, the CDR3 reads TGTGCCAGCAGTCGGACAGGGGGCAGCCCAGAAGCTTTCTTT.

This clonotype has more than one count but fewer than ten. J is TRBJ2-7 and V is TRBV11-3; D is undetermined. The germline gives CDR1 SGHNT, CDR2 YENEEA. The length of the CDR3 is 15 residues. The V and J ends lost 6 bases and 6 bases respectively, with 21 bases between them. The CDR3 region is CASRMTRPTTAEQYF. DNA for the CDR3: TGTGCCAGCAGAATGACAAGGCCTACGACTGCCGAGCAGTACTTC.

Regarding this clonotype: A read error may be the cause here, since a much bigger clone is one base away. The chain carries TRBV30 and TRBJ1-3; no reliable D call. The length of the CDR3 is 15 residues. Per germline, CDR1 GTSNPN and CDR2 SVGIG (reference sequence). CDR3 sequence: CARSVGRSSGNTIYF. DNA of the CDR3: TGTGCCCGGAGTGTTGGGCGGAGCTCTGGAAACACCATATATTTT. The entire variable domain, with the rest obtained from reference TRBV30 and TRBJ1-3, is as follows: SQTIHQWPATLVQPVGSPLSLECTVEGTSNPNLYWYRQAAGRGLQLLFYSVGIGQISSEVPQNLSASRPQDRQFILSSKKLLLSDSGFYLCARSVGRSSGNTIYFGEGSWLTVV.

The J gene is TRBJ2-2, the V gene TRBV6-2 or TRBV6-3, with D unclear. This CDR3 spans 15 amino acids. Trimming pared 4 bases from V and 2 bases from J, leaving 11 bases between. CDR1 and CDR2 from the germline V gene are MNHEY and SVGEGT. The DNA of the CDR3 is TGTGCCAGCAGTTCCCCCCATACCAACACCGGGGAGCTGTTTTTT. Translation: CASSSPHTNTGELFF.

The V and J genes are TRBV6-2 or TRBV6-3 and TRBJ2-5; 10 nucleotides agree with TRBD2. V lost 4 bases and J lost 1; bases outside the gene matches: 18. The CDR3 is 20 amino acids. CDR1 and CDR2 from the germline V gene are MNHEY and SVGEGT. The CDR3 reads CASSSDRPIFTSGVQETQYF. The DNA for the CDR3 is TGTGCCAGCAGTTCAGACAGGCCTATCTTTACTAGCGGGGTCCAAGAGACCCAGTACTTC.